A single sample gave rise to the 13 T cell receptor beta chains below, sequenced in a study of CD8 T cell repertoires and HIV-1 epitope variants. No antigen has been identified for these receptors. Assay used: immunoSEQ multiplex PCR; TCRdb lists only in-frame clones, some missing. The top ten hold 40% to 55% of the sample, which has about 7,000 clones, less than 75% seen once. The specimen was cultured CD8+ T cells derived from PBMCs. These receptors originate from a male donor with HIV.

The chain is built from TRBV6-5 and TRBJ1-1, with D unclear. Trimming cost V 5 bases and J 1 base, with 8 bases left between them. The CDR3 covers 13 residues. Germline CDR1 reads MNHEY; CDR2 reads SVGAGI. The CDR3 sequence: CASSETQNTEAFF. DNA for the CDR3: TGTGCCAGCAGTGAAACACAGAACACTGAAGCTTTCTTT.

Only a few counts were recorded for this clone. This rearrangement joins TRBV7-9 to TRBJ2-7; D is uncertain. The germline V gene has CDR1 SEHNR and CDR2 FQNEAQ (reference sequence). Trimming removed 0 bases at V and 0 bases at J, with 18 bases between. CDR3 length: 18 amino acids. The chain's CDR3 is CASSLAGSSVRSSYEQYF. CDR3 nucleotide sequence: TGTGCCAGCAGCTTAGCGGGCAGTTCCGTTAGGAGCTCCTACGAGCAGTACTTC.

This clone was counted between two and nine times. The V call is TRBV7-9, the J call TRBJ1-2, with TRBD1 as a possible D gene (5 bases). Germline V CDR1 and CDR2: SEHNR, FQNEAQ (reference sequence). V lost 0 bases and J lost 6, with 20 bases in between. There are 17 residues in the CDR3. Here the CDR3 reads CASSLAPAGLGLDGYTF. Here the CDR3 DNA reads TGTGCCAGCAGCTTAGCCCCGGCAGGGTTAGGATTGGATGGCTACACCTTC. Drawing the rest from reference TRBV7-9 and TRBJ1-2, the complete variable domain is DTGVSQNPRHKITKRGQNVTFRCDPISEHNRLYWYRQTLGQGPEFLTYFQNEAQLEKSRLLSDRFSAERPKGSFSTLEIQRTEQGDSAMYLCASSLAPAGLGLDGYTFGSGTRLTVV.

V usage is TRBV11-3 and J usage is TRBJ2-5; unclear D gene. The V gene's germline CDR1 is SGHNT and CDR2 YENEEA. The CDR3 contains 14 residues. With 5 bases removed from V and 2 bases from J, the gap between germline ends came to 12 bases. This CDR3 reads CASSPLREQETQYF. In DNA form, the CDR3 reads TGTGCCAGCAGCCCCCTGAGAGAGCAAGAGACCCAGTACTTC.

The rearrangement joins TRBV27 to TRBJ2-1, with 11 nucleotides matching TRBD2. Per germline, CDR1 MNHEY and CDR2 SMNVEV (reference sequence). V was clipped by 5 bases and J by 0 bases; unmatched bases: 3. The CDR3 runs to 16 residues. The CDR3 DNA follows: TGTGCCAGCAGTCTTAGCGGGGGGGCCTCCTACAATGAGCAGTTCTTC. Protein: CASSLSGGASYNEQFF.

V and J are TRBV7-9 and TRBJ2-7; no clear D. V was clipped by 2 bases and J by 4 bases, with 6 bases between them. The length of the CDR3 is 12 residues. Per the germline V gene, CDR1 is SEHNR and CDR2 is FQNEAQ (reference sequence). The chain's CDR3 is CASSLSVYEQYF. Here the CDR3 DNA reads TGTGCCAGCAGCTTATCAGTGTACGAGCAGTACTTC.

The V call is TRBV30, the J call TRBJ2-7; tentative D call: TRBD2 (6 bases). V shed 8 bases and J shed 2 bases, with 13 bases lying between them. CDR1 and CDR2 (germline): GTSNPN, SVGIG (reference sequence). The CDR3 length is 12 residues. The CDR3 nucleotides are TGTGCCGTGGAGGGTAGTACCTACGAGCAGTACTTC. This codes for CAVEGSTYEQYF.

The CDR3 DNA reads as TGTGCCAGCAGTTACCACCGGGACAGGGCTTACGAGCAGTACTTC. This codes for CASSYHRDRAYEQYF. This rearrangement joins TRBV28 to TRBJ2-7; 9 nucleotides line up with TRBD1. From germline, CDR1 is MDHEN and CDR2 SYDVKM. With V trimmed by 4 bases and J by 4 bases, 8 bases remained unmatched. The CDR3 consists of 15 residues.

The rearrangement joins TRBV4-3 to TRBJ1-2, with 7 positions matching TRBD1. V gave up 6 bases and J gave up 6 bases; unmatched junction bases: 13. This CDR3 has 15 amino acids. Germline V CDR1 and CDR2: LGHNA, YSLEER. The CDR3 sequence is CASSVINQGDDGYTF. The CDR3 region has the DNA TGCGCCAGCAGTGTGATAAACCAGGGGGATGATGGCTACACCTTC.

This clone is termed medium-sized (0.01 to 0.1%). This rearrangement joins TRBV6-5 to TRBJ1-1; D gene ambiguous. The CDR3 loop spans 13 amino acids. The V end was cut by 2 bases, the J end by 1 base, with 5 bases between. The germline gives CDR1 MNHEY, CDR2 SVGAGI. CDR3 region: CASSYIGNTEAFF. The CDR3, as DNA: TGTGCCAGCAGTTACATTGGGAACACTGAAGCTTTCTTT.

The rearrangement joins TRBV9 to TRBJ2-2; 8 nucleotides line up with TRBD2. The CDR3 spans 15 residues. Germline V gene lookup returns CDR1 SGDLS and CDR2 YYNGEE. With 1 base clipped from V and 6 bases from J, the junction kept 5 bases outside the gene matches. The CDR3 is CASSVSGGGSGELFF. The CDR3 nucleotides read TGTGCCAGCAGCGTAAGCGGGGGTGGTTCCGGGGAGCTGTTTTTT.

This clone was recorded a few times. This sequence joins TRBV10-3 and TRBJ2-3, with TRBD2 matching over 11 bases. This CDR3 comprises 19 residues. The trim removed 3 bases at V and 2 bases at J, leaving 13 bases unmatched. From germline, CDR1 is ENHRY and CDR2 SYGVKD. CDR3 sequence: CAISDLFSGREESTDTQYF. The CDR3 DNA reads TGTGCCATCAGTGATCTCTTTAGCGGGAGGGAAGAATCCACAGATACGCAGTATTTT.

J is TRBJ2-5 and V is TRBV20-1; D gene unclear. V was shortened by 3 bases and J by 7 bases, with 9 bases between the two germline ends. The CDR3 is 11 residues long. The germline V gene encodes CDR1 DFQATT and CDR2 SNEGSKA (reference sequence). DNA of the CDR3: TGCAGTGCTAGTGAGAGAGGGACCCAGTACTTC. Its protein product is CSASERGTQYF.